The source of this T cell receptor beta chain is a study of beta chain features in type 1 diabetes (dated by TCRdb to 2017 to 2018). Background on the whole study: No differences in mean age, gender distribution, total cell number or subset yield were found between patients and healthy donors. A total of about 100,000,000 sorted cells were examined across all samples, and RNA yield correlated strongly with the number of cells per subset. The study compared the TCRB repertoires of sorted circulating CD4+ T cell subsets in recently diagnosed type 1 diabetes patients with those in matched healthy donors. Whereas all 30 or so donors provided naive and central memory subsets, regulatory and stem cell-like memory subsets were isolated from just 8 patients and about eight healthy donors. What the authors observed across the whole study: Fewer insertions and more nucleotide deletions at VDJ recombination sites were observed in patients with type 1 diabetes, implying thymic rearrangement abnormalities. PCR might favor shorter templates, but patient and control samples were amplified and corrected together, so any skew would affect both groups equally. Because the HLA sub-analyses included only small numbers of individuals, any influence of HLA type on TCRB rearrangement was left unresolved. Naive, central memory and regulatory TCRB repertoires appeared more similar among patients than among healthy donors. Because cDNA rather than genomic DNA was sequenced, highly expressing activated cells could have been over-represented, although no difference in activation and CD3 levels was found between groups. Type 1 diabetes patients showed a moderate but significant shortening of TCRB CDR3 length in all four CD4+ subsets.

This clone was found a few times. Its antigen is still unknown. Base qualities are not provided; no much larger clone lies one nucleotide away. A single peripheral blood draw of around 120 mL on average was collected from each donor into heparinised tubes. A BD FACSAria II and a panel including CD45RO, CCR7, CD25, CD127, CD95 and CD27 were used to sort naive, central memory, regulatory and stem cell-like memory CD4+ T cells. All sorted populations exceeded 95% purity. PBMCs were isolated right away by Lymphoprep density gradient centrifugation and were stained directly, without culture. Samples were stained and sorted in pairs, with one healthy donor and one patient per experiment, so that batch effects were minimized. The entire isolated RNA was reverse transcribed using the High Capacity cDNA Reverse Transcription Kit, and thus expressed TCRB transcripts were sequenced. Deep immunoSEQ sequencing was performed on naive, central memory and regulatory T cell samples, with an average of roughly 3.5 million total reads per sample. Sorted cells were lysed in RLT buffer and RNA was extracted with DNase-treated RNeasy Micro or Mini kits, depending on cell number. To prevent cross-contamination, every cell subset was processed on its own, while patient and healthy donor samples were processed together. Using the immunoSEQ multiplex PCR, TCRB sequences were amplified from cDNA into 87-bp fragments spanning the CDR3 region. Sequencing of the amplicons was performed on the Illumina HiSeq platform. The original methods were these. PCR bias was computationally corrected using synthetic template baselines, reads within Hamming distance 2 were collapsed, and singletons that could not be merged were discarded. Reads were aligned against IMGT so that V, D and J genes, CDR3 length and insertions or deletions at six rearrangement sites could be assigned. Within each subset, clonotype counts were normalized to the number of sorted cells before true diversity and Gini coefficients were calculated with the tcR R package. Repertoire sharing was quantified using the overlap coefficient calculated on TCRB nucleotide sequences. Out-of-frame TCRB sequences from naive cells were analyzed as a proxy for the pre-selection repertoire. TCRdb holds this immuneACCESS table with in-frame rearrangements only. Some clones are missing; in checked studies, unresolved V genes explain under half, and the rest has no known cause. The DNA was the basis for D and trimming; V, J and clone size are from that table. For this sample there are hundreds of thousands of clones; over 13% appear just once. The leading ten clones occupy approximately 0.039% of the sample.

The CDR1 and CDR2 encoded by the germline V gene (reference sequence) are SEHNR and FQNEAQ. Including the terminal cysteine and phenylalanine, the CDR3 comprises 14 residues. Only the CDR3 region is kept as DNA, spanning 42 bases read in frame from base 1. V loses 5 bases at its end and J loses 5 bases; junction bases beyond the gene matches: 8. The sequence links TRBV7-9 to TRBJ2-5, and TRBD1 matches 7 of the central bases. The sequenced material came from naive CD4+ T cells from blood. What the cell subset or site label conveys for this sample: true naive CD4+ T cells. The clonotype originates from a man younger than 35 with type 1 diabetes. In nucleotides, the sequence is TGTGCCAGCAGCGCCAACACAGGGGTCGAGACCCAGTACTTC. This translates into CASSANTGVETQYF. This CDR3, with the reference TRBV7-9 and TRBJ2-5 proteins standing in past its ends, gives the full variable domain DTGVSQNPRHKITKRGQNVTFRCDPISEHNRLYWYRQTLGQGPEFLTYFQNEAQLEKSRLLSDRFSAERPKGSFSTLEIQRTEQGDSAMYLCASSANTGVETQYFGPGTRLLVL.